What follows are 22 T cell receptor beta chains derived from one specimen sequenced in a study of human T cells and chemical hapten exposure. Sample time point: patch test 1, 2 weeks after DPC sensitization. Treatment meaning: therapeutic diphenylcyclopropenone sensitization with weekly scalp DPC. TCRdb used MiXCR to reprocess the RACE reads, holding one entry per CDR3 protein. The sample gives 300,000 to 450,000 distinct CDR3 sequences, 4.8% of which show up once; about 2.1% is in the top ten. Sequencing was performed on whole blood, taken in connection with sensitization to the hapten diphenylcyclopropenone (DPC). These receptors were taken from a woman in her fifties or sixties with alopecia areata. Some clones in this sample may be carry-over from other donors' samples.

The CDR3 spells CASSFSAQPQHF. The CDR3 region has the DNA TGTGCCAGCAGCTTCTCCGCCCAGCCCCAGCATTTT. The chain uses TRBV7-8 and TRBJ1-5; no definite D call. The CDR3 spans 12 residues. Germline V CDR1 and CDR2: SGHVS, FQNEAQ. With 3 bases removed from V and 7 bases from J, the gap between germline ends came to 7 bases.

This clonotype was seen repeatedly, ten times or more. The CDR3 loop is CASSQPTGVAFF. In DNA, the CDR3 is TGTGCCAGCAGCCAACCGACCGGAGTAGCTTTCTTT. The V and J genes are TRBV5-6 and TRBJ1-1; D is uncertain. The CDR3 spans 12 residues. V lost 4 bases, J lost 10 bases, and 14 bases lay in between. Germline V CDR1 and CDR2: SGHDT, YYEEEE.

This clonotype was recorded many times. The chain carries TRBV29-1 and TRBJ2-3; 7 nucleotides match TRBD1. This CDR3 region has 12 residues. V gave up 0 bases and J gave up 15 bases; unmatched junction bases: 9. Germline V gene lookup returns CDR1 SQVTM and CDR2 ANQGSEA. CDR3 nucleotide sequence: TGCAGCGTTGAAGATAGGGGGCGGGTTAGTTATTTT. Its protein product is CSVEDRGRVSYF.

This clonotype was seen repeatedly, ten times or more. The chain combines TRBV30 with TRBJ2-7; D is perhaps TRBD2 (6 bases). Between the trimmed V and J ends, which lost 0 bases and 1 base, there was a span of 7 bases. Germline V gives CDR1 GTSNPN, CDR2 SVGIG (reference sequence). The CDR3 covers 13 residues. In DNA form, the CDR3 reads TGTGCCTGGAGTGTTGGGGGGTCCTACGAGCAGTACTTC. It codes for CAWSVGGSYEQYF.

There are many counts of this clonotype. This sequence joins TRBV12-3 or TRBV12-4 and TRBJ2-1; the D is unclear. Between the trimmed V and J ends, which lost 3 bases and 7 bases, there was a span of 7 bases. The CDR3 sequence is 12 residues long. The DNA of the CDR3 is TGTGCCAGCAGTTTTAGTCTGAATGAGCAGTTCTTC. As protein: CASSFSLNEQFF.

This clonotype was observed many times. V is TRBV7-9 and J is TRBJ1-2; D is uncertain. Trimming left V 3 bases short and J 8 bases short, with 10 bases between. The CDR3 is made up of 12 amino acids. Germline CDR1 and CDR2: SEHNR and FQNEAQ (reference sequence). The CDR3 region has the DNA TGTGCCAGCAGCTTTGATAGTCAAGGCTACACCTTC. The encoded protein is CASSFDSQGYTF. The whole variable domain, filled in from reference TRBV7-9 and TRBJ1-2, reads DTGVSQNPRHKITKRGQNVTFRCDPISEHNRLYWYRQTLGQGPEFLTYFQNEAQLEKSRLLSDRFSAERPKGSFSTLEIQRTEQGDSAMYLCASSFDSQGYTFGSGTRLTVV.

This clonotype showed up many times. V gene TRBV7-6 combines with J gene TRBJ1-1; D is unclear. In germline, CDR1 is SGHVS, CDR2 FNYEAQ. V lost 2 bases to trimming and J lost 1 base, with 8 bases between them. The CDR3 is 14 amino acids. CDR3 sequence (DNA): TGTGCCAGCAGCTTATTTGGAGCGAACACTGAAGCTTTCTTT. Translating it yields CASSLFGANTEAFF.

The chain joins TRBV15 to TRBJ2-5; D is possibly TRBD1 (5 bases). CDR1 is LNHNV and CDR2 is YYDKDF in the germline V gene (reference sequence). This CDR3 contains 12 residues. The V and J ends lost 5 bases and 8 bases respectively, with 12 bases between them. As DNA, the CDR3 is TGTGCCACCAGCCCATCCCAGGGTACCCAGTACTTC. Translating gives CATSPSQGTQYF.

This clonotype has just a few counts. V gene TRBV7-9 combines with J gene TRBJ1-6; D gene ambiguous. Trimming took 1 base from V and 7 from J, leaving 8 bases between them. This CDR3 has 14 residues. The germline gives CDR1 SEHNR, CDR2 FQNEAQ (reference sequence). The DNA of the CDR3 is TGTGCCAGCAGCTTAGTGGCAGAGAATTCACCCCTCCACTTT. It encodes CASSLVAENSPLHF.

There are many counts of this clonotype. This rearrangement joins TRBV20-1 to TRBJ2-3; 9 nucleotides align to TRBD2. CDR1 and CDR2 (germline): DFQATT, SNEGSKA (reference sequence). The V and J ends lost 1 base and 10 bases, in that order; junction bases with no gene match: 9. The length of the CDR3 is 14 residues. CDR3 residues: CSARVIAGVTAQYF. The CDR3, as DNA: TGCAGTGCTAGAGTAATAGCGGGGGTGACGGCGCAGTATTTT.

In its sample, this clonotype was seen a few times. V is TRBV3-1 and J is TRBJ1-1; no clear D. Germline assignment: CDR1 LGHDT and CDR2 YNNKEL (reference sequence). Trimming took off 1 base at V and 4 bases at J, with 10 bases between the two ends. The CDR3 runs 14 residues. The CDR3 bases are TGTGCCAGCAGCCAAGCTGGGGTTGGCACTGAAGCTTTCTTT. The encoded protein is CASSQAGVGTEAFF.

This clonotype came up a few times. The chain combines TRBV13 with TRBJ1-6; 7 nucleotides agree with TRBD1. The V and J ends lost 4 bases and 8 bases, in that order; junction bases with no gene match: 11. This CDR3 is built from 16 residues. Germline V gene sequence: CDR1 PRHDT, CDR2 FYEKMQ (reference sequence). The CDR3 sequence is CASSSLSTGLDSPLHF. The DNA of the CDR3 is TGTGCCAGCAGCTCCCTGTCGACAGGGTTGGATTCACCCCTCCACTTT.

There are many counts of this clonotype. CDR3 loop: CASSLGQGRTEAFF. As DNA, the CDR3 is TGCGCCAGCAGCCTGGGACAGGGCAGGACTGAAGCTTTCTTT. The V and J genes are TRBV5-1 and TRBJ1-1; 9 bases map to TRBD1. The germline CDR1 and CDR2 sequences are SGHRS and YFSETQ. V lost 4 bases, J lost 5 bases, and 6 bases stayed unmatched. The CDR3 length is 14 residues.

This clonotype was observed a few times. The CDR3 nucleotides are TGTGCCAGCAGCTCTCCAGTGAACACCGGGGAGCTGTTTTTT. Translation gives CASSSPVNTGELFF. The chain carries TRBV7-9 and TRBJ2-2; D remains unclear. Germline assignment: CDR1 SEHNR and CDR2 FQNEAQ (reference sequence). The CDR3 spans 14 residues. The V end lost 4 bases, the J end lost 1 base, and 7 bases lay between the germline ends.

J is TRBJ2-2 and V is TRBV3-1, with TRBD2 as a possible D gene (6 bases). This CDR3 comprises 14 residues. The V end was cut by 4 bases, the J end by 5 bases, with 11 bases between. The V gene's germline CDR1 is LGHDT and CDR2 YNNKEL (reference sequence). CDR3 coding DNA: TGTGCCAGCAGCCGGGGACGGGAGACCGGGGAGCTGTTTTTT. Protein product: CASSRGRETGELFF.

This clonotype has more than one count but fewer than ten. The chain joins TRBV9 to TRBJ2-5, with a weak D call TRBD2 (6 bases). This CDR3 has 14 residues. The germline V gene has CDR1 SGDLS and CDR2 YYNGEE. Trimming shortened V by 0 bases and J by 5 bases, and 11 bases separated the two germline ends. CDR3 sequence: CASSVGGVEETQYF. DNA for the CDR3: TGTGCCAGCAGCGTAGGCGGGGTCGAGGAGACCCAGTACTTC.

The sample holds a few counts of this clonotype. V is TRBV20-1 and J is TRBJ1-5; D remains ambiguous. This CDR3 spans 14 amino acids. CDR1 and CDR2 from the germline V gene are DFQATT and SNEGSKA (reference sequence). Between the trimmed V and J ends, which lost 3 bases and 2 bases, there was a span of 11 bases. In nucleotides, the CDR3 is TGCAGTGCTAGCGTGGGCCTTCGCAATCAGCCCCAGCATTTT. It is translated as CSASVGLRNQPQHF.

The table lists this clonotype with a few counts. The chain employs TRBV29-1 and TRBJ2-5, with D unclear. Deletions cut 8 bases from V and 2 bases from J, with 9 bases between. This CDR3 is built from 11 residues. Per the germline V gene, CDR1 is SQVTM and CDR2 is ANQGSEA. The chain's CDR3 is CSSQHQETQYF. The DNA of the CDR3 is TGCAGCAGCCAGCATCAAGAGACCCAGTACTTC.

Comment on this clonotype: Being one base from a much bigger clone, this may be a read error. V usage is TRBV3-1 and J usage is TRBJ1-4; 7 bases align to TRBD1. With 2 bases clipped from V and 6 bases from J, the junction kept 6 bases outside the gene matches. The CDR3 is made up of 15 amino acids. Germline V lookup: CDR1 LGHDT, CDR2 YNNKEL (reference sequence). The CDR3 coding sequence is TGTGCCAGCAGCCAAACAGGGGCGGGATATGAAAAACTGTTTTTT. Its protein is CASSQTGAGYEKLFF.

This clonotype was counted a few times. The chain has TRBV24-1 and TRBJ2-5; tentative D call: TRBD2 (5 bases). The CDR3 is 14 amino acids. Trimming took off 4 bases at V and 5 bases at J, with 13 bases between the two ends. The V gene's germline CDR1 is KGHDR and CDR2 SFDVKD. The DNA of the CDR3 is TGTGCCACCAGTGAGCGGATCGGGGAGGAGACCCAGTACTTC. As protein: CATSERIGEETQYF.

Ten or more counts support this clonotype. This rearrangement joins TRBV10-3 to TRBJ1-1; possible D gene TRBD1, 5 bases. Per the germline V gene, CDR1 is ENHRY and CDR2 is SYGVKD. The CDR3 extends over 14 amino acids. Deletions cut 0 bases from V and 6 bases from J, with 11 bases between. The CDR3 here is CAISESFVGPEAFF. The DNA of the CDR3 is TGTGCCATCAGTGAGTCTTTTGTGGGGCCTGAAGCTTTCTTT.

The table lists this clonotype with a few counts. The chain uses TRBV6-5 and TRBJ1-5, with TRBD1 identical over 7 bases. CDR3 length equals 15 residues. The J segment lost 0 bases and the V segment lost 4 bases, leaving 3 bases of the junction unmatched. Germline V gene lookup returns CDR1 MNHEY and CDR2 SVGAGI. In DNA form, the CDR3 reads TGTGCCAGCAGTTCAGGACAGGCTAGCAATCAGCCCCAGCATTTT. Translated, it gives CASSSGQASNQPQHF.